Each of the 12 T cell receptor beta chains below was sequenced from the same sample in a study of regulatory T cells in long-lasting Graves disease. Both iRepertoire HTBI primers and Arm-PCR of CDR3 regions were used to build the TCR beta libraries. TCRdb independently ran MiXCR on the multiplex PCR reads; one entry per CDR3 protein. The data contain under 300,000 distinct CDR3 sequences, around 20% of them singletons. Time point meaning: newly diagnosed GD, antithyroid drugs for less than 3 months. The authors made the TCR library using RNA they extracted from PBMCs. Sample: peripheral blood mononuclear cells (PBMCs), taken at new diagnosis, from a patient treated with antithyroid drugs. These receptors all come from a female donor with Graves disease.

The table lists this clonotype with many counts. The CDR3 bases are TGTGCCAGCAGCACCACTAGCGGCAGCACAGATACGCAGTATTTT. Protein product: CASSTTSGSTDTQYF. V gene TRBV19 combines with J gene TRBJ2-3; 8 nucleotides agree with TRBD2. Germline-derived CDR1 and CDR2 are LNHDA and SQIVND (reference sequence). The CDR3 covers 15 residues. The trim removed 9 bases at V and 0 bases at J, leaving 8 bases unmatched.

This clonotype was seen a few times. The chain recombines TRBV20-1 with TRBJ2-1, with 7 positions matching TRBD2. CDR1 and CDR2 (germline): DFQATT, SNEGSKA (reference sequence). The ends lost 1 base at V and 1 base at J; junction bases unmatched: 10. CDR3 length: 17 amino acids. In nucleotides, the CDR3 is TGCAGTGCTAGAGCGGGTTGGGCGGGAGAGTCCTACAATGAGCAGTTCTTC. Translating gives CSARAGWAGESYNEQFF.

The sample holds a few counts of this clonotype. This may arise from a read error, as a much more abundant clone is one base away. As DNA, the CDR3 is TGTGCCAGCAGTGAACTCAGCCCTGAGCAGCTCTTC. Protein sequence: CASSELSPEQLF. This sequence joins TRBV28 and TRBJ2-1; D ambiguous. The CDR3 is made up of 12 amino acids. Per germline, CDR1 MDHEN and CDR2 SYDVKM.

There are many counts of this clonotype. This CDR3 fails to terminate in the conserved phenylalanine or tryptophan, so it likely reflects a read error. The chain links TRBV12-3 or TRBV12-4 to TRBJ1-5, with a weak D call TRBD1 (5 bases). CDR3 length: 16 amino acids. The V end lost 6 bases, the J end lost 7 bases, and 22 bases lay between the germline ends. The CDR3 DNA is TGTGCCAGCAGCCACGGTGGTGGGGCGCACCGACAGCCCCAGCATCTT. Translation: CASSHGGGAHRQPQHL.

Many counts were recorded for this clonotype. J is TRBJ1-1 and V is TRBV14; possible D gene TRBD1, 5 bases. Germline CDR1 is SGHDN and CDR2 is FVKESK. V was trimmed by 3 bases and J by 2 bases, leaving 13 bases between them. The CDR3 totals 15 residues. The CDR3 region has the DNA TGTGCCAGCAGCCACCTCGGGACGGGAAACACTGAAGCTTTCTTT. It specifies CASSHLGTGNTEAFF.

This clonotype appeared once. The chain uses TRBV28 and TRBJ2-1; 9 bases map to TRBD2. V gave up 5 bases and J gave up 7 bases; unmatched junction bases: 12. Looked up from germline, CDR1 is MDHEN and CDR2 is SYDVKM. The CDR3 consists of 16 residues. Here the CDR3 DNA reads TGTGCCAGCAGTCCACCTCCGGCTAGCGGGAAGAATGAGCAGTTCTTC. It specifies CASSPPPASGKNEQFF. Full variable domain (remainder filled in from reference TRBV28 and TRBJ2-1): DVKVTQSSRYLVKRTGEKVFLECVQDMDHENMFWYRQDPGLGLRLIYFSYDVKMKEKGDIPEGYSVSREKKERFSLILESASTNQTSMYLCASSPPPASGKNEQFFGPGTRLTVL.

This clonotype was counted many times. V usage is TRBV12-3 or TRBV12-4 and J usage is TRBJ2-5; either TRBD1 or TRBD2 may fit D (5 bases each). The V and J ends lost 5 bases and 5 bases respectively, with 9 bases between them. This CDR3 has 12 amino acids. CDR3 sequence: CASSGDRETQYF. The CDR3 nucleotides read TGTGCCAGCAGTGGGGACCGGGAGACCCAGTACTTC.

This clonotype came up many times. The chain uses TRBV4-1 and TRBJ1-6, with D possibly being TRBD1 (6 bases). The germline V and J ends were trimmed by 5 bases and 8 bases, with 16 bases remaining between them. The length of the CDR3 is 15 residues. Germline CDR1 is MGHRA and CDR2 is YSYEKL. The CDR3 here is CASSVIWGRDSPLHF. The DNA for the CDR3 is TGCGCCAGCAGCGTGATTTGGGGGCGTGATTCACCCCTCCACTTT.

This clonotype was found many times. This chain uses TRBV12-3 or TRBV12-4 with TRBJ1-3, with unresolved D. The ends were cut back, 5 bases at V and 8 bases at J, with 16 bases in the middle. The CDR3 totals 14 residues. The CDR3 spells CASSMASRRYTIYF. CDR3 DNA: TGTGCCAGCAGTATGGCCTCAAGGAGGTACACCATATATTTT.

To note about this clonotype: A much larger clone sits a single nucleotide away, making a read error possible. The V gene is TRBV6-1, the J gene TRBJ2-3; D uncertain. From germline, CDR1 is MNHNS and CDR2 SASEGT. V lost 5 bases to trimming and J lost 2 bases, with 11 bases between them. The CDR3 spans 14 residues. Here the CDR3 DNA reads TGTGCCAGCAGTCCCCAGGAGTACACAGATACGCAGTATTTT. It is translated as CASSPQEYTDTQYF.

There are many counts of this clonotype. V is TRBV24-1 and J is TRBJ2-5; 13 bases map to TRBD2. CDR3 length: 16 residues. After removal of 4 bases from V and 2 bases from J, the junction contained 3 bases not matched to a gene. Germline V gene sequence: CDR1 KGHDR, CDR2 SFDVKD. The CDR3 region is CATSERTSGGQETQYF. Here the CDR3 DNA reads TGTGCCACCAGTGAAAGGACTAGCGGGGGTCAAGAGACCCAGTACTTC.

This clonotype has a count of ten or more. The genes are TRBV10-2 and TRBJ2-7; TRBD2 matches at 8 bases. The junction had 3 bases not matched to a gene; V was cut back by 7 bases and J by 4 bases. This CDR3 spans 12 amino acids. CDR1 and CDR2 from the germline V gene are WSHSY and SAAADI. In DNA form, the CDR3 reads TGCGCCAGCACCCCGGGGGGGTACGAGCAGTACTTC. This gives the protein CASTPGGYEQYF.